These T cell receptor beta chains were read from a single sample in a study of cytomegalovirus exposure and HLA in healthy donors. Sequencing used immunoSEQ multiplex PCR; TCRdb keeps in-frame clones, though not all of them. This sample contains about 130,000 clones. The sample comprised PBMCs. These receptors came from a man aged 18-30 years in good health and CMV-seronegative. CDR3s include the opening cysteine and the closing phenylalanine or tryptophan. A D gene is named only where the DNA matches it firmly.

TRBV9,.,TRBJ1-1,CASSVGVGMGSNTEAFF,TGTGCCAGCAGCGTAGGCGTCGGGATGGGGTCGAACACTGAAGCTTTCTTT
TRBV9,.,TRBJ2-6,CASSVAPVAGANVLTF,TGTGCCAGCAGCGTAGCTCCAGTTGCTGGGGCCAACGTCCTGACTTTC
TRBV5-4,TRBD1,TRBJ1-2,CASSPGTGSVVYGYTF,TGTGCCAGCAGCCCCGGGACAGGGAGCGTAGTCTATGGCTACACCTTC
TRBV4-2,TRBD1,TRBJ1-2,CASSQDLDRVYGYTF,TGTGCCAGCAGCCAAGATCTGGACAGGGTCTATGGCTACACCTTC
TRBV5-4,TRBD1,TRBJ2-1,CASSLTGVVYNEQFF,TGTGCCAGCAGCCTCACAGGGGTTGTGTACAATGAGCAGTTCTTC
TRBV6-5,.,TRBJ1-2,CASSYRTSGSGYTF,TGTGCCAGCAGTTACCGGACATCCGGGTCTGGCTACACCTTC
TRBV30,.,TRBJ1-2,CAWSLETALIYGYTF,TGTGCCTGGAGTTTGGAGACAGCCTTAATCTATGGCTACACCTTC
TRBV7-2,TRBD1,TRBJ2-3,CASSLGDRVPDTQYF,TGTGCCAGCAGCTTAGGGGACAGGGTACCAGATACGCAGTATTTT
TRBV29-1,TRBD1,TRBJ1-2,CSVEKGAAGYTF,TGCAGCGTTGAAAAGGGGGCGGCTGGCTACACCTTC
TRBV11-1,.,TRBJ2-1,CASSLVSGQIYNEQFF,TGTGCCAGCAGCTTAGTTAGCGGCCAAATATACAATGAGCAGTTCTTC
TRBV19,.,TRBJ2-5,CASSIVSGLTQETQYF,TGTGCCAGTAGTATTGTGTCCGGTTTAACCCAAGAGACCCAGTACTTC
TRBV6-1,TRBD2,TRBJ2-3,CASSPLSGGVDTQYF,TGTGCCAGCAGTCCTCTTAGCGGGGGGGTGGATACGCAGTATTTT
TRBV5-1,.,TRBJ1-3,CASSLGQGNTIYF,TGCGCCAGCAGCTTGGGGCAGGGAAACACCATATATTTT
TRBV19,.,TRBJ2-2,CASSTLSGGGLTGELFF,TGTGCCAGTAGTACGCTGTCGGGGGGCGGGTTGACCGGGGAGCTGTTTTTT
TRBV5-5,TRBD1,TRBJ1-2,CASSLTRDRGIYGYTF,TGTGCCAGCAGCTTAACTAGGGACAGGGGAATCTATGGCTACACCTTC
TRBV10-2,.,TRBJ2-2,CASSGRLAANTGELFF,TGCGCCAGCAGTGGACGGCTAGCAGCGAACACCGGGGAGCTGTTTTTT
TRBV9,TRBD1,TRBJ1-6,CASSGDSSSPLRF,TGTGCCAGCAGCGGGGACAGTTCGTCACCCCTCCGCTTT
TRBV2,TRBD1,TRBJ1-2,CASRESGQGSYGYTF,TGTGCCAGCAGAGAGTCCGGACAGGGGAGCTATGGCTACACCTTC